These T cell receptor beta chains were read from a single sample in a study of early T cells in non-severe SARS-CoV-2 infection. In TCRdb, the 5' RACE reads were re-called with MiXCR into one record per CDR3 protein. The table has about 77,000 distinct CDR3 sequences, about 9.6% seen once; the top ten hold about 4.6%. The source material was whole blood. The source of these receptors is an adult who was a healthcare worker with PCR-confirmed SARS-CoV-2 infection or an uninfected control (not recorded which). CDR3s include the opening cysteine and the closing phenylalanine or tryptophan. The D gene is left open where the match is weak. Clone size appears in some rows only: once, few, many, or a class for an expanded clone.

j_call	v_call	d_call	clone_size	cdr3_nt	cdr3_aa
TRBJ1-1	TRBV29-1	.	many	TGCAGCGTTGTACCCCCCGGTGGGGCCACTGAAGCTTTCTTT	CSVVPPGGATEAFF
TRBJ2-5	TRBV28	.	.	TGTGCCAGCAACTCCGGGGTTCGAGAGACCCAGTACTTC	CASNSGVRETQYF
TRBJ2-7	TRBV5-5	.	.	TGTGCCAGCAGCCCCCCCGGGTTGGCGGCCTACGAGCAGTACTTC	CASSPPGLAAYEQYF
TRBJ1-3	TRBV3-1	TRBD1	many	TGTGCCAGCAGCTACAGGGGTTTCTCTGGAAACACCATATATTTT	CASSYRGFSGNTIYF
TRBJ2-5	TRBV5-1	.	many	TGCGCCAGCAGAGACGGTGGAGGTAAAGAGACCCAGTACTTC	CASRDGGGKETQYF
TRBJ2-7	TRBV15	.	.	TGTGCCACCAGCAGACACGTCTCGTCTGCCCCAGATTACGAGCAGTACTTC	CATSRHVSSAPDYEQYF
TRBJ2-7	TRBV10-3	.	.	TGTGCCATCAGTGGACTGGACTCCTACGAGCAGTACTTC	CAISGLDSYEQYF
TRBJ2-4	TRBV6-1	.	many	TGTGCCAGCAGTGAACCTGCAGGAAGGTCCATTCAGTACTTC	CASSEPAGRSIQYF
TRBJ1-1	TRBV28	.	.	TGTGCCAGTGGGAACCTGGGGAACACTGAAGCTTTCTTT	CASGNLGNTEAFF
TRBJ1-4	TRBV4-1	.	.	TGCGCCAGCAGCCAAGATCCGAGAGTTCTCGGTGAAAAACTGTTTTTT	CASSQDPRVLGEKLFF
TRBJ2-3	TRBV11-2	TRBD2	.	TGTGCCAGCAGCTCCACTGGGACTAGCAGGAGGGCCAACCCGACTCGCCCCGATACGCAGTATTTT	CASSSTGTSRRANPTRPDTQYF
TRBJ2-4	TRBV5-6	.	.	TGTGCCAGCAGCCCCCCTCTGAGGGGCAAAAACATTCAGTACTTC	CASSPPLRGKNIQYF
TRBJ2-5	TRBV28	TRBD1	few	TGTGCCAGCAGTTTGGACAGGCCCCGCCAAGAGACCCAGTACTTC	CASSLDRPRQETQYF
TRBJ2-1	TRBV18	TRBD2	many	TGTGCCAGCTCAATGGGACTAATTGATGAGCAGTTCTTC	CASSMGLIDEQFF
TRBJ2-1	TRBV7-2	TRBD2	many	TGTGCCAGCAGCTTAGTTAGCGGGAGGGCCAATGAGCAGTTCTTC	CASSLVSGRANEQFF
TRBJ2-1	TRBV29-1	.	.	TGCAGCGTTGTTATTGGCGGATTCTTTTACAATGAGCAGTTCTTC	CSVVIGGFFYNEQFF
TRBJ2-2	TRBV7-9	.	many	TGTGCCAGCAGCCTAAATCTGGCGCGCGCCGGGGAGCTGTTTTTT	CASSLNLARAGELFF
TRBJ1-6	TRBV27	.	.	TGTGCCAGCTCCTATGGGTTTTCACCCCTCCACTTT	CASSYGFSPLHF
TRBJ2-2	TRBV12-3/TRBV12-4	.	many	TGTGCCAGCAGTTTGTCCGGGGAGCTGTTTTTT	CASSLSGELFF
TRBJ2-5	TRBV5-1	TRBD1	few	TGCGCCAGCACCTGGGGGGACAGGGGTCGAGAGACCCAGTACTTC	CASTWGDRGRETQYF
TRBJ2-3	TRBV9	TRBD1	many	TGTGCCAGCAGCTTGTCGACAGGGAGCGCAGATACGCAGTATTTT	CASSLSTGSADTQYF
TRBJ1-1	TRBV28	.	few	TGTGCCAGCAGTTTAATCAGGGACGCTGAAGCTTTCTTT	CASSLIRDAEAFF
TRBJ1-1	TRBV7-9	TRBD1	many	TGTGCCAGCAGCCCCACAGGGGGAAACACTGAAGCTTTCTTT	CASSPTGGNTEAFF
TRBJ1-2	TRBV28	TRBD1	.	TGTGCCAGCAGTTCAGGGACAGTGACTGGCTACACCTTC	CASSSGTVTGYTF
TRBJ2-3	TRBV7-2	.	.	TGTGCCAGCAGCATCGGACTAAACACAGATACGCAGTATTTT	CASSIGLNTDTQYF
TRBJ2-7	TRBV10-3	.	many	TGTGCCATCAGGAGAGATGGAAGGGACCGCTACGAGCAGTACTTC	CAIRRDGRDRYEQYF
TRBJ2-1	TRBV4-1	.	many	TGCGCCAGCAGCCAAGGGACTACCAAGAGCTCCTACAATGAGCAGTTCTTC	CASSQGTTKSSYNEQFF
TRBJ2-3	TRBV12-3/TRBV12-4	.	.	TGTGCCAGCAGTTTTCCCGCGGCAGATACGCAGTATTTT	CASSFPAADTQYF
TRBJ2-1	TRBV2	.	few	TGTGCCAGCAGTGAAGCGCTTTTGACTTGGCAGTTCTTC	CASSEALLTWQFF
TRBJ2-1	TRBV20-1	TRBD2	many	TGCAGTGCTCTTTTTAGCGGGAGTATACGGTACAATGAGCAGTTCTTC	CSALFSGSIRYNEQFF
TRBJ1-2	TRBV4-2	.	few	TGTGCCAGCAGCCAAGAATCTGAGGGCCTCTATGGCTACACCTTC	CASSQESEGLYGYTF
TRBJ2-7	TRBV20-1	.	many	TGCAGTGCTGTTGACAGGAAAATCTCCTACGAGCAGTACTTC	CSAVDRKISYEQYF
TRBJ2-3	TRBV4-1	TRBD2	few	TGCGCCAGCAGCCAGGGACTAATCGATACGCAGTATTTT	CASSQGLIDTQYF
TRBJ2-4	TRBV19	TRBD1	many	TGTGCCAGTAGTGGCAAGGGACAGCCAGGAGCCAAAAACATTCAGTACTTC	CASSGKGQPGAKNIQYF
TRBJ2-7	TRBV28	.	few	TGTGCCAGCCTAAAGGGAAGCTCCTACGAGCAGTACTTC	CASLKGSSYEQYF
TRBJ2-3	TRBV7-9	TRBD2	many	TGTGCCAGCAGCTTTCCGACGACAGGACTAGCGGGAGGCGATACAGATACGCAGTATTTT	CASSFPTTGLAGGDTDTQYF
TRBJ2-1	TRBV7-3	.	many	TGTGCCAGCAGCTTAATCGGGGCCGGACTATCTCCCCGACTGAACAATGAGCAGTTCTTC	CASSLIGAGLSPRLNNEQFF
TRBJ1-5	TRBV2	.	many	TGTGCCAGCAGTCGGGAAGGTAATCAGCCCCAGCATTTT	CASSREGNQPQHF
TRBJ1-5	TRBV27	.	many	TGTGCCAGCAGTTTGAAGGGAGAGTGGAGCAATCAGCCCCAGCATTTT	CASSLKGEWSNQPQHF
TRBJ2-2	TRBV5-6	.	many	TGTGCCAGCAGCCGCGGACGGAACACCGGGGAGCTGTTTTTT	CASSRGRNTGELFF
TRBJ2-1	TRBV2	TRBD2	few	TGTGCCAGCAGTGAATTAGTCGGGGGACTAGAGGGCAATGAGCAGTTCTTC	CASSELVGGLEGNEQFF
TRBJ1-1	TRBV10-3	TRBD1	few	TGTGCCATCAGTGAGGACAGGGGGAGGGGAACTGAAGCTTTCTTT	CAISEDRGRGTEAFF
TRBJ2-2	TRBV7-6	TRBD2	many	TGTGCCAGCAGCTTAACTAGCGGGAACGGCGGGGAGCTGTTTTTT	CASSLTSGNGGELFF
TRBJ2-1	TRBV7-6	TRBD2	many	TGTGCCAGCAGCTCAAGGACTAGCGGTACAAATCACAATGAGCAGTTCTTC	CASSSRTSGTNHNEQFF
TRBJ2-3	TRBV12-3/TRBV12-4	TRBD2	many	TGTGCCAGCAGTTTCGGGACTAGCGGGAGAGCAGATACGCAGTATTTT	CASSFGTSGRADTQYF
TRBJ2-2	TRBV11-2	.	few	TGTGCCAGCAGCTTAGATGAATCAGGGACCGGGGAGCTTTTTTTT	CASSLDESGTGELFF